This T cell receptor beta chain was sequenced in a study of breast tumors, draining lymph nodes, adjacent tissues. Broader study findings: Luminal-like breast cancer showed significantly greater tumor-nontumor repertoire similarity than basal-like breast cancer did.

TCRdb processed the multiplex PCR reads anew with MiXCR; each CDR3 protein has one entry. The table records about 20,000 distinct CDR3 sequences, roughly 55% of them present only once. For this clonotype: Its antigen is unknown.

This clonotype was sampled from a female donor with breast cancer. Some clones in this sample may be carry-over from other donors' samples. The specimen was breast tumor tissue.

CDR3 DNA sequence: TGTGCCAGCAGCCCGGGGTTCACAGATACGCAGTATTTT. Encoded protein: CASSPGFTDTQYF. The chain has TRBV7-6 and TRBJ2-3, with TRBD2 as a possible D gene (5 bases). Germline assignment: CDR1 SGHVS and CDR2 FNYEAQ. V lost 5 bases and J lost 2, with 8 bases in between. The CDR3 consists of 13 residues.